This entry concerns a single T cell receptor (beta chain). Its cognate antigen is unknown. Produced via immunoSEQ multiplex PCR; TCRdb's table is partial and in-frame only. The sample yields about 10,000 clones, 78% seen once. This sample stems from a study of CD4+ T cells in melanoma. Notes on the study in general: CD8+ T cell, macrophage and B cell function reportedly correlated with neoantigen-specific CD4+ T cells. Neoantigen-specific CD4+ T cells in melanoma reportedly had diverse differentiation states.

This CDR3 has 15 amino acids. Germline loops: CDR1 SGHDT, CDR2 YYEEEE. Trimming shortened V by 0 bases and J by 1 base, and 10 bases separated the two germline ends. Sequenced input: cells from a culture (not recorded whether cultured in vitro). The chain joins TRBV5-6 to TRBJ1-1, with D uncertain. The TCR was taken from a human donor with melanoma. CDR3 region: CASSLETAQNTEAFF. CDR3 DNA: TGTGCCAGCAGCTTGGAGACGGCGCAGAACACTGAAGCTTTCTTT. The entire variable domain, with the rest obtained from reference TRBV5-6 and TRBJ1-1, is as follows: DAGVTQSPTHLIKTRGQQVTLRCSPKSGHDTVSWYQQALGQGPQFIFQYYEEEERQRGNFPDRFSGHQFPNYSSELNVNALLLGDSALYLCASSLETAQNTEAFFGQGTRLTVV.